A single sample gave rise to the 2 T cell receptor beta chains below, sequenced in a study of blood T cell repertoires in COVID-19. Sequencing was performed with immunoSEQ multiplex PCR; in TCRdb, only in-frame clones are kept and a portion is missing. This sample has some 300,000 clones, with roughly nine tenths found just once. The sample comprised PBMCs or T cells enriched from blood (not recorded which). The source of these receptors is a woman aged 40 to 49 who had recovered from COVID-19.

The V call is TRBV6-5, the J call TRBJ1-2, with D maybe TRBD1 (6 bases). The CDR3 loop spans 13 amino acids. Deletions cut 6 bases from V and 3 bases from J, with 11 bases between. CDR1 and CDR2 (germline): MNHEY, SVGAGI. The CDR3 is CASSPTGHYGYTF. The CDR3 DNA is TGTGCCAGCAGCCCGACAGGCCACTATGGCTACACCTTC.

The V gene is TRBV7-3, the J gene TRBJ1-2; 7 bases agree with TRBD1. The germline gives CDR1 SGHTA, CDR2 FQGTGA. J was trimmed by 3 bases and V by 5 bases; bases with no gene match: 9. The CDR3 loop spans 15 amino acids. The DNA for the CDR3 is TGTGCCAGCAGCCGATCCGGGACAGACTACTATGGCTACACCTTC. It specifies CASSRSGTDYYGYTF.